The 30 T cell receptor beta chains below all came from one sample that was sequenced in a study of beta chain features in type 1 diabetes. Expressed TCRB transcripts got sequenced, as all isolated RNA was reverse transcribed. Libraries were prepared by immunoSEQ multiplex PCR; TCRdb keeps only in-frame clonotypes and omits some of them. The top ten hold 0.044% of the sample, which has under 400,000 clones, around a fifth seen once. Specimen: naive CD4+ T cells from blood. Receptors originate from a woman younger than 30 in good health.

This clone was counted only a few times. The chain recombines TRBV7-9 with TRBJ1-1; TRBD1 matches at 9 bases. From germline, CDR1 is SEHNR and CDR2 FQNEAQ (reference sequence). V gave up 5 bases and J gave up 2 bases; unmatched junction bases: 6. CDR3 length equals 15 residues. The CDR3 loop is CASSPWDRDNTEAFF. The DNA of the CDR3 is TGTGCCAGCAGCCCCTGGGACAGGGACAACACTGAAGCTTTCTTT.

CDR3 nucleotide sequence: TGTGCCAGCTCGCCCGACAGGGGGGGATCACCCCTCCACTTT. This translates into CASSPDRGGSPLHF. The rearrangement joins TRBV18 to TRBJ1-6; 9 bases agree with TRBD1. Unmatched junction bases numbered 7, after V lost 6 bases and J lost 10 bases. This CDR3 is 14 amino acids long. From germline, CDR1 is KGHSH and CDR2 LQKENI.

V is TRBV21-1 and J is TRBJ2-1; the D call of TRBD2 is as the table states it, not checked on the DNA. TRBV21-1 is recorded as a pseudogene. This CDR3 has 15 amino acids. The CDR3 reads CASTESGRRFNEQFF. CDR3 sequence (DNA): TGTGCCAGCACCGAGAGCGGTCGACGGTTCAATGAGCAGTTCTTC.

This sequence joins TRBV25-1 and TRBJ1-4; D is undetermined. This CDR3 contains 15 residues. The germline V gene encodes CDR1 MGHDK and CDR2 SYGVNS. Trimming removed 0 bases at V and 7 bases at J, with 12 bases between. CDR3: CASSEYGRKGEKLFF. As DNA, the CDR3 is TGTGCCAGCAGTGAATATGGGAGAAAAGGTGAAAAACTGTTTTTT. Based on the CDR3 plus reference TRBV25-1 and TRBJ1-4, the full variable domain is EADIYQTPRYLVIGTGKKITLECSQTMGHDKMYWYQQDPGMELHLIHYSYGVNSTEKGDLSSESTVSRIRTEHFPLTLESARPSHTSQYLCASSEYGRKGEKLFFGSGTQLSVL.

This clone was recorded a few times. The chain has TRBV4-2 and TRBJ2-7; no clear D. Per germline, CDR1 LGHNA and CDR2 YNFKEQ. The V gene lost 0 bases and the J gene lost 2 bases, with 8 bases spanning the gap. CDR3 size: 14 residues. The CDR3 DNA reads as TGTGCCAGCAGCCAAGAATGGAGAGCCTACGAGCAGTACTTC. As protein: CASSQEWRAYEQYF.

The J gene is TRBJ1-2, the V gene TRBV29-1, with TRBD1 matching over 7 bases. Germline trimming cut 5 bases from V and 3 bases from J; bases unmatched to any gene: 3. The germline V gene has CDR1 SQVTM and CDR2 ANQGSEA. CDR3 length: 12 residues. DNA for the CDR3: TGCAGCGTTCAGGGACAGCACTATGGCTACACCTTC. Protein product: CSVQGQHYGYTF.

The chain recombines TRBV27 with TRBJ1-5, with D tentatively TRBD1 (5 bases). CDR1 and CDR2 from the germline V gene are MNHEY and SMNVEV (reference sequence). There are 16 residues in the CDR3. The V end was cut by 5 bases, the J end by 4 bases, with 18 bases between. CDR3 nucleotide sequence: TGTGCCAGCAGTCCGATGGGGCCCGTCGGGAATCAGCCCCAGCATTTT. Translated, it gives CASSPMGPVGNQPQHF.

This clone has just a few counts. Other nucleotide sequences from this sample produce the same CDR3. J is TRBJ2-7 and V is TRBV7-2; D possibly corresponds to TRBD2 (6 bases). CDR1 is SGHTA and CDR2 is FQGNSA in the germline V gene. V was pared by 1 base and J by 0 bases, with 10 bases between. The CDR3 totals 15 residues. The CDR3 sequence is CASSLGSGSSYEQYF. CDR3 DNA sequence: TGTGCCAGCAGCTTAGGTAGCGGAAGCTCCTACGAGCAGTACTTC.

A few counts support this clone. The chain has TRBV5-1 and TRBJ1-1; tentative D call: TRBD1 (5 bases). V was pared by 3 bases and J by 4 bases, with 13 bases between. CDR1 is SGHRS and CDR2 is YFSETQ in the germline V gene. CDR3 size: 14 residues. The CDR3 region is CASSSDNPSTEAFF. Here the CDR3 DNA reads TGCGCCAGCAGCTCGGACAATCCAAGCACTGAAGCTTTCTTT. Based on the CDR3 plus reference TRBV5-1 and TRBJ1-1, the full variable domain is KAGVTQTPRYLIKTRGQQVTLSCSPISGHRSVSWYQQTPGQGLQFLFEYFSETQRNKGNFPGRFSGRQFSNSRSEMNVSTLELGDSALYLCASSSDNPSTEAFFGQGTRLTVV.

This clone appeared a few times. The CDR3 nucleotides are TGCAGCGTCGCTAACAGCCAAGAGACCCAGTACTTC. It yields the protein CSVANSQETQYF. The J gene is TRBJ2-5, the V gene TRBV29-1; D unclear. The CDR3 length is 12 residues. V was trimmed by 6 bases and J by 1 base, leaving 9 bases between them. Germline V gene data show CDR1 as SQVTM and CDR2 as ANQGSEA.

This clone was detected a few times. The chain joins TRBV30 to TRBJ1-2, with D uncertain. The V end was cut by 5 bases, the J end by 7 bases, with 11 bases between. This CDR3 spans 11 amino acids. From germline, CDR1 is GTSNPN and CDR2 SVGIG (reference sequence). In DNA, the CDR3 is TGTGCCTGGTTCAGCGTGAGTGGCTACACCTTC. Its translation: CAWFSVSGYTF.

This clone has a handful of counts. This chain uses TRBV25-1 with TRBJ2-1; 7 nucleotides agree with TRBD2. CDR1 is MGHDK, CDR2 SYGVNS, per germline. There are 16 residues in the CDR3. Germline trimming cut 6 bases from V and 10 bases from J; bases unmatched to any gene: 18. CDR3 amino acids: CASRSKWPYGGREQFF. CDR3 DNA sequence: TGTGCCAGCAGGTCCAAGTGGCCCTATGGCGGGAGAGAGCAGTTCTTC. Variable domain in full (rest from reference TRBV25-1 and TRBJ2-1): EADIYQTPRYLVIGTGKKITLECSQTMGHDKMYWYQQDPGMELHLIHYSYGVNSTEKGDLSSESTVSRIRTEHFPLTLESARPSHTSQYLCASRSKWPYGGREQFFGPGTRLTVL.

This clone was detected a few times. The chain joins TRBV7-2 to TRBJ2-1; D not certain. Germline V gene sequence: CDR1 SGHTA, CDR2 FQGNSA. Trimming shortened V by 5 bases and J by 2 bases, and 4 bases separated the two germline ends. The CDR3 is 12 residues long. The CDR3 is CASSLTYNEQFF. CDR3 nucleotides: TGTGCCAGCAGCCTTACCTACAATGAGCAGTTCTTC.

This clone was found a few times. The V call is TRBV9, the J call TRBJ2-3, with TRBD2 identical over 10 bases. The trim removed 9 bases at V and 5 bases at J, leaving 6 bases unmatched. From germline, CDR1 is SGDLS and CDR2 YYNGEE. There are 13 residues in the CDR3. The CDR3 sequence is CATSSGSGDTQYF. The CDR3 nucleotides read TGTGCCACTTCTAGCGGGAGCGGAGATACGCAGTATTTT.

The V call is TRBV20-1, the J call TRBJ1-2; tentatively, D is TRBD1 (5 bases). The CDR3 loop spans 11 amino acids. Trimming shortened V by 5 bases and J by 8 bases, and 12 bases separated the two germline ends. Per the germline V gene, CDR1 is DFQATT and CDR2 is SNEGSKA (reference sequence). The DNA for the CDR3 is TGCAGTGCTTCACAGGCGAAGGGCTACACCTTC. This gives the protein CSASQAKGYTF.

This chain joins TRBV12-5 and TRBJ2-6; maybe TRBD1 (6 bases). The CDR3 extends over 17 amino acids. Germline V gene lookup returns CDR1 LGHNT and CDR2 FRNRAP. The germline V and J ends were trimmed by 4 bases and 0 bases, with 13 bases remaining between them. The CDR3 sequence: CASGSGHSSSGANVLTF. CDR3 in DNA: TGTGCTAGTGGTTCGGGACACAGTTCCTCTGGGGCCAACGTCCTGACTTTC.

A few counts support this clone. This chain connects TRBV4-2 to TRBJ1-1, with D possibly matching TRBD1 (6 bases). Germline lookup yields CDR1 LGHNA and CDR2 YNFKEQ. Deletions cut 5 bases from V and 2 bases from J, with 15 bases between. The length of the CDR3 is 15 residues. The CDR3 DNA is TGTGCCAGCAGCTCCCCCGGGGGGCTCAACACTGAAGCTTTCTTT. It codes for CASSSPGGLNTEAFF.

The DNA of the CDR3 is TGTGCCAGCAGCCAAAAGGGGACAGGTGCCGGGGAGCTGTTTTTT. Translation gives CASSQKGTGAGELFF. The rearrangement joins TRBV5-4 to TRBJ2-2; 8 nucleotides agree with TRBD1. The CDR3 is made up of 15 amino acids. V was pared by 4 bases and J by 6 bases, with 8 bases of the junction left unmatched. Germline CDR1 SGHNT, CDR2 YYREEE (reference sequence). Drawing the rest from reference TRBV5-4 and TRBJ2-2, the complete variable domain is ETGVTQSPTHLIKTRGQQVTLRCSSQSGHNTVSWYQQALGQGPQFIFQYYREEENGRGNFPPRFSGLQFPNYSSELNVNALELDDSALYLCASSQKGTGAGELFFGEGSRLTVL.

The chain is built from TRBV18 and TRBJ2-1, with 11 nucleotides matching TRBD2. The CDR3 sequence is 15 residues long. V shed 4 bases and J 8 bases; nucleotides not matched to a gene: 7. Germline CDR1 and CDR2: KGHSH and LQKENI. CDR3 residues: CASSLNSGGAYEQFF. The DNA of the CDR3 is TGTGCCAGCTCACTCAATAGCGGGGGGGCGTATGAGCAGTTCTTC.

This rearrangement joins TRBV20-1 to TRBJ2-1; D is unresolved. The germline CDR1 and CDR2 sequences are DFQATT and SNEGSKA (reference sequence). V lost 3 bases to trimming and J lost 3 bases, with 3 bases between them. CDR3 length: 11 residues. CDR3: CSASNYNEQFF. The CDR3 coding sequence is TGCAGTGCTAGCAACTACAATGAGCAGTTCTTC.

This clone was seen only a few times. The chain combines TRBV30 with TRBJ1-1; 7 nucleotides match TRBD1. V dropped 4 bases and J dropped 6; count of bases not matched to a gene: 5. Germline-derived CDR1 and CDR2 are GTSNPN and SVGIG (reference sequence). The CDR3 is made up of 12 amino acids. CDR3 in amino acids: CAWTTGIAEAFF. The CDR3 nucleotides are TGTGCCTGGACGACAGGGATCGCTGAAGCTTTCTTT.

This chain connects TRBV18 to TRBJ1-5; perhaps TRBD1 as D (5 bases). This CDR3 contains 13 residues. Germline CDR1 and CDR2: KGHSH and LQKENI. V lost 6 bases and J lost 2, with 8 bases in between. The CDR3 region is CASSEGGNQPQHF. The CDR3 DNA reads as TGTGCCAGCTCGGAAGGGGGCAATCAGCCCCAGCATTTT.

J is TRBJ1-1 and V is TRBV19; 11 bases fit TRBD1. CDR3 size: 15 residues. Trimming cost V 8 bases and J 5 bases; bases outside gene matches: 10. The germline gives CDR1 LNHDA, CDR2 SQIVND (reference sequence). In DNA, the CDR3 is TGTGCCAGTGACTCACCGGGACAGGGGGGAACTGAAGCTTTCTTT. It encodes CASDSPGQGGTEAFF.

The table lists this clone with a count of one. The chain combines TRBV6-1 with TRBJ1-2; 10 nucleotides match TRBD1. Germline V CDR1 and CDR2: MNHNS, SASEGT. The CDR3 consists of 14 residues. V lost 4 bases and J lost 8; bases outside the gene matches: 7. CDR3 amino acids: CASSGAGTGDGYTF. The DNA of the CDR3 is TGTGCCAGCAGTGGAGCCGGGACAGGGGACGGCTACACCTTC.

The chain links TRBV11-3 to TRBJ2-2; TRBD2 matches 13 bases. This CDR3 comprises 16 residues. Germline CDR1 reads SGHNT; CDR2 reads YENEEA. Trimming at V came to 3 bases and at J to 6 bases, leaving 4 bases not matched to a gene. The CDR3 loop is CASSFRLAGGPGELFF. CDR3 DNA: TGTGCCAGCAGCTTCCGACTAGCGGGAGGTCCCGGGGAGCTGTTTTTT.

The rearrangement uses TRBV5-1 and TRBJ2-7; a weak D match, TRBD1 (6 bases). V shed 4 bases and J shed 5 bases, with 16 bases lying between them. Germline V lookup: CDR1 SGHRS, CDR2 YFSETQ. The CDR3 consists of 14 residues. In nucleotides, the CDR3 is TGCGCCAGCAGCCCAGTACTGGACAGTCACGAGCAGTACTTC. Amino acids: CASSPVLDSHEQYF.

This clone was counted only a few times. The chain combines TRBV29-1 with TRBJ1-2, with 9 bases aligning to TRBD1. Germline V gene lookup returns CDR1 SQVTM and CDR2 ANQGSEA. The length of the CDR3 is 15 residues. The trim removed 0 bases at V and 6 bases at J, leaving 8 bases unmatched. CDR3 loop: CSVEDLDRGSNGYTF. CDR3 nucleotide sequence: TGCAGCGTTGAAGACCTGGACAGGGGCAGCAATGGCTACACCTTC.

The chain uses TRBV15 and TRBJ2-7, with 13 bases fitting TRBD2. The CDR3 consists of 14 residues. From germline, CDR1 is LNHNV and CDR2 YYDKDF (reference sequence). V lost 8 bases and J lost 6; bases outside the gene matches: 7. The CDR3 loop reads CATSQTSGRSEQYF. In DNA form, the CDR3 reads TGTGCCACCTCCCAGACTAGCGGGAGGAGCGAGCAGTACTTC.

The chain couples TRBV6-5 to TRBJ1-1, with 10 bases aligning to TRBD1. With 6 bases clipped from V and 2 bases from J, the junction kept 3 bases outside the gene matches. The germline gives CDR1 MNHEY, CDR2 SVGAGI. The CDR3 consists of 14 residues. The CDR3 DNA reads TGTGCCAGCAGGGGACAGGGGACAAACACTGAAGCTTTCTTT. Encoded protein: CASRGQGTNTEAFF.

Note on this clone: Relative to the germline gene, one junction end is altered; a read error may explain this. The rearrangement joins TRBV29-1 to TRBJ2-6, with D perhaps matching TRBD1 (6 bases). The CDR3 runs 16 residues. Germline V gene lookup returns CDR1 SQVTM and CDR2 ANQGSEA. This CDR3 reads CSVEGDKGSGANVLTF. The CDR3 DNA follows: TGCAGCGTCGAAGGGGACAAGGGCTCTGGGGCCAACGTCCTGACTTTC.